This T cell receptor (beta chain) was identified in a study of cytomegalovirus exposure and HLA in healthy donors. General study results and limits: Reports indicate that TCR beta sequences accurately predicted the HLA-A and HLA-B alleles of most subjects. Three CMV-associated chains were confirmed in vitro to be specific for CMV antigens. While the bulk of TCR sequences proved rare, some public TCRs turned up in many donors.

Germline lookup yields CDR1 SGHRS and CDR2 YFSETQ. This CDR3 is 14 amino acids long. J gave up 2 bases and V 0 bases, and 1 base lay outside the gene matches. As to this clone: No antigen is known for it.

The PCR ran on 60 Vbeta and 13 Jbeta primers. The assay was immunoSEQ multiplex PCR, and TCRdb's table has in-frame clones only and misses some. The sample has about 140,000 clones, 80% seen once; the top ten hold about 6.8%. V is TRBV5-1 and J is TRBJ2-7; 8 nucleotides agree with TRBD1. This clonotype was sampled from a man in his forties in good health and CMV-seropositive. Sequenced sample: PBMCs. This chain's CDR3 is CASSLGTGTYEQYF. As DNA, the CDR3 is TGCGCCAGCAGCTTGGGGACAGGGACCTACGAGCAGTACTTC.